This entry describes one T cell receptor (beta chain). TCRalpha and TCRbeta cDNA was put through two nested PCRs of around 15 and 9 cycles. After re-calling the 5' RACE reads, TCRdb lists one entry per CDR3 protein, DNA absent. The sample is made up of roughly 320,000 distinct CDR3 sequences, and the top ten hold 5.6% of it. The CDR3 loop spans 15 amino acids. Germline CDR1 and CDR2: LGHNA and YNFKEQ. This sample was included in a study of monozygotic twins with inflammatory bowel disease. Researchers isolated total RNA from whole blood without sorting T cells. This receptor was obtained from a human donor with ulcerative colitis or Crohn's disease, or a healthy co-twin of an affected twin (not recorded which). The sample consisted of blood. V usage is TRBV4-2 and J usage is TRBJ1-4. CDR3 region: CASSDSDGNNEKLFF.